This TCR beta chain was sequenced in a study of PD-L1 blockade in urothelial cancer. Study-level information: Twenty-five of 29 patients were men who had bladder-origin urothelial cancer.

The time point is: pretreatment peripheral blood. The CDR3 totals 13 residues. Trimming took 4 bases from V and 11 from J; bases not matched to a gene: 7. The germline CDR1 and CDR2 sequences are SGHDN and FVKESK. Profiled with immunoSEQ multiplex PCR; TCRdb holds only in-frame clones, not every one. The repertoire holds around 100,000 clones, with 87% as singletons. The rearrangement joins TRBV14 to TRBJ2-4; 8 bases fit TRBD2. The sample consisted of PBMCs, taken around atezolizumab (anti-PD-L1) treatment. The sequence came from a man between 60 and 75 years old with urothelial cancer. In nucleotides, the CDR3 is TGTGCCAGCAGCCGAGGGACTAGTGAGTTTCAGTACTTC. Translating gives CASSRGTSEFQYF.